This TCR beta chain was identified in a study of CD4 T cells in relation to SARS-CoV-2 and coronaviruses. The CDR3 is 16 residues long. The germline V and J ends were trimmed by 4 bases and 4 bases, with 19 bases remaining between them. Germline V gene data show CDR1 as SEHNR and CDR2 as FQNEAQ (reference sequence). The unexposed donors gave CD4+ T cells in about 2010-2019, prior to COVID-19. After approximately 10 days of culture, CD4+ T cells were isolated. Fresh IL-2 medium replaced half the medium on days 3 and 7. Details on this clone: No antigen is known for it.

The data were produced by immunoSEQ multiplex PCR, yet TCRdb's version contains in-frame clones alone and is incomplete. The table records about 23,000 clones, 73% of them present only once. The sequence was obtained from a human donor in good health. The sequenced sample was CD4+ T cells from PBMCs, cultured in vitro. The chain links TRBV7-9 to TRBJ1-1; D remains ambiguous. The CDR3 loop reads CASSSPWWEASTEAFF. The CDR3 DNA reads TGTGCCAGCAGCTCCCCGTGGTGGGAGGCGAGCACTGAAGCTTTCTTT.